Presented here are 11 T cell receptor beta chains from one specimen sequenced in a study of T cell responses to AZD1222 COVID-19 vaccine. The protocol was immunoSEQ multiplex PCR, while the TCRdb copy is restricted to in-frame clones and leaves out a portion. This table has roughly 90,000 clones, 90% to 95% appearing once. Sequencing used peripheral blood, obtained on day 0 of MenACWY control vaccination. Source of these receptors: an adult in good health.

The chain joins TRBV3-1 (or the pseudogene TRBV3-2) to TRBJ1-6; TRBD1 agrees at 7 bases. Trimming cost V 3 bases and J 10 bases; bases outside gene matches: 6. CDR1 is LGHDT, CDR2 YNNKEL, per germline (reference sequence). This CDR3 spans 14 amino acids. CDR3 coding DNA: TGTGCCAGCAGCCATCCAGGGGGGAGCTCACCCCTCCACTTT. This codes for CASSHPGGSSPLHF.

The rearrangement joins TRBV3-1 (or the pseudogene TRBV3-2) to TRBJ2-2, with D tentatively TRBD1 (5 bases). The CDR3 sequence is 13 residues long. V dropped 4 bases and J dropped 4 bases, with 7 bases sitting between them. Per the germline V gene, CDR1 is LGHDT and CDR2 is YNNKEL (reference sequence). The CDR3 DNA follows: TGTGCCAGCAGCCCGACAGTCACCGGGGAGCTGTTTTTT. Its translation is CASSPTVTGELFF.

CDR3 DNA sequence: TGTGCCAGCAGCCGACTAGCGGGACACGAGCAGTACTTC. Residues: CASSRLAGHEQYF. V is TRBV11-3 and J is TRBJ2-7; TRBD2 matches at 11 bases. V shed 5 bases and J 5 bases; nucleotides not matched to a gene: 2. Germline CDR1 and CDR2: SGHNT and YENEEA. The CDR3 sequence is 13 residues long.

This chain uses TRBV5-4 with TRBJ1-2, with 7 bases aligning to TRBD1. The germline V gene encodes CDR1 SGHNT and CDR2 YYREEE (reference sequence). This CDR3 comprises 14 residues. Trimming cost V 4 bases and J 8 bases; bases outside gene matches: 11. This chain's CDR3 is CASSLRQGSAGYTF. CDR3 nucleotide sequence: TGTGCCAGCAGCCTACGACAGGGCTCGGCAGGCTACACCTTC.

The gene calls are TRBV11-2 and TRBJ2-2; no clear D. CDR1 SGHAT and CDR2 FQNNGV come from the germline V gene. V lost 1 base, J lost 6 bases, and 12 bases lay in between. The CDR3 consists of 15 residues. CDR3 bases: TGTGCCAGCAGCTTAGTCTCTGGGGTGGCCGGGGAGCTGTTTTTT. Its translation is CASSLVSGVAGELFF.

The chain has TRBV4-3 and TRBJ1-4, with no clear D. V shed 1 base and J shed 7 bases, with 13 bases lying between them. Per the germline V gene, CDR1 is LGHNA and CDR2 is YSLEER. CDR3 size: 15 residues. CDR3 amino acids: CASSQVGSGGEKLFF. The CDR3, as DNA: TGCGCCAGCAGCCAAGTGGGCAGCGGTGGTGAAAAACTGTTTTTT.

The chain combines TRBV7-8 with TRBJ2-1, with 10 bases fitting TRBD2. The CDR3 has 15 amino acids. V shed 6 bases and J 8 bases; nucleotides not matched to a gene: 10. Per germline, CDR1 SGHVS and CDR2 FQNEAQ. The CDR3 region is CASSYRAGGGYEQFF. The DNA of the CDR3 is TGTGCCAGCAGTTACCGAGCGGGAGGGGGTTATGAGCAGTTCTTC.

The CDR3 DNA is TGTGCCAGCACCCCCGCCCTGGCGGGAGTTACAGATACGCAGTATTTT. The encoded protein is CASTPALAGVTDTQYF. V is TRBV7-9 and J is TRBJ2-3, with TRBD2 matching over 7 bases. Germline trimming cut 7 bases from V and 3 bases from J; bases unmatched to any gene: 13. In germline, CDR1 is SEHNR, CDR2 FQNEAQ (reference sequence). This CDR3 comprises 16 residues.

This chain joins TRBV6-2 or TRBV6-3 and TRBJ1-1; D ambiguous. There are 15 residues in the CDR3. Germline CDR1 and CDR2: MNHEY and SVGEGT. V lost 4 bases, J lost 1 base, and 13 bases lay in between. The DNA for the CDR3 is TGTGCCAGCAGTTGGGGTGGTCGCCGGAACACTGAAGCTTTCTTT. The encoded protein is CASSWGGRRNTEAFF.

The CDR3 is CASKRGQSNQPQHF. In DNA form, the CDR3 reads TGTGCCAGCAAACGGGGACAGTCTAATCAGCCCCAGCATTTT. This chain joins TRBV6-5 and TRBJ1-5, with 7 bases fitting TRBD1. This CDR3 comprises 14 residues. Germline loops: CDR1 MNHEY, CDR2 SVGAGI. V was pared by 7 bases and J by 4 bases, with 7 bases of the junction left unmatched.

V is TRBV3-1 (or the pseudogene TRBV3-2) and J is TRBJ2-7, with TRBD1 as a possible D gene (5 bases). The ends were cut back, 5 bases at V and 0 bases at J, with 14 bases in the middle. Germline CDR1 and CDR2: LGHDT and YNNKEL (reference sequence). This CDR3 contains 15 residues. As DNA, the CDR3 is TGTGCCAGCAGCAGCTGGGGCAGGAGCTCCTACGAGCAGTACTTC. It codes for CASSSWGRSSYEQYF.